Detailed here is one T cell receptor beta chain. This clone is a singleton in its sample. The antigen this receptor binds is unknown. Per-base quality was not reported, and no clone a single base away is much larger than it. The donors were healthy, HIV-negative adults with no recently reported acute infections or vaccinations. Every donor was a Caucasian adult residing in Nashville, Tennessee, USA. Magnetic negative selection was used to enrich CD4+ T cells, after which naive cells were positively selected on CD45RA and the negative fraction became the memory subset. Blood was obtained by leukapheresis, after which PBMCs were separated by Ficoll-Histopaque density gradient centrifugation and cryopreserved in liquid nitrogen vapor phase. Analytical flow cytometry was used to check the purity and quantity of every magnetically sorted T cell population. Genomic DNA was isolated from every sorted fraction and measured by UV absorbance on a Nanodrop 2000c.

The data are from a study of shared clonotypes between healthy human individuals (dated by TCRdb to 2018 to 2020). Study-level background: A few men and a couple of women, aged 18 to 49 years, made up the cohort. For each donor, CD4 naive and CD4 memory were each run on three plates, CD8 naive on two plates, and CD8 memory on one plate. Blood TCR repertoires of 5 or 6 healthy adults were deeply sequenced to estimate repertoire size and the extent of clonotype sharing between individuals. Different laboratories and diverse techniques were used to prepare libraries and sequence TCR repertoires, to increase sequencing depth and limit assay-specific biases. Between about 0.9 and 9 billion PBMCs per donor were obtained by leukapheresis. Results the study describes overall, beyond this receptor: Pairwise subsampling indicated that sequencing depth was expected to affect the degree of clonotype sharing among donors. When four donors were compared, the shared fraction of clonotypes was about 5% for naive CD4, about 4% for naive CD8, about 2.5% for memory CD4, and approximately 0.4% for memory CD8. Sampling was limited to blood, and TCR repertoires in tissue likely differ from TCR repertoires in blood. Because the study included a small number of donors, the genetic and exposure-history diversity represented was limited. Naive subsets generally had larger estimated clonotype richness than memory subsets did. Compared with non-shared clonotypes, clonotypes shared by all four sorted-subset donors had higher generation probabilities. Even with the large sequencing depth, rarefaction of the sorted-subset datasets indicated that sequencing was incomplete.

TCR CDR3 regions were amplified from genomic DNA by multiplex PCR using the deep immunoSEQ assay. Extracted genomic DNA from each cell subset was spread evenly across all wells of several immunoSEQ 96-well plates, with each plate serving as a replicate. Each replicate PCR for sorted subsets received about 210 ng genomic DNA, equal to some 32,000 T cell genomes. The purified libraries were quantified using a Qubit 3.0 fluorometer, sized with a Bioanalyzer 2100, and then quantified again using the KAPA Library Quantification kit. A separate single-read 150-cycle Illumina NextSeq 550 flow cell was used to sequence each immunoSEQ 96-well plate. From the authors' description of their analysis: The immunoSEQ output contained only junctional sequences without quality scores, so filtering could not match that applied to full-length reads. Sequences were annotated with PyIR, a Python wrapper for IgBLAST v1.9, and V/J genes and CDR3 were assigned using IMGT germline references. Reads were filtered out if the reads had weak V/J assignments (E-value above 1e-6), no CDR3, stop codons, out-of-frame junctions, or ambiguous translated residues. V3J clonotypes were defined by identical inferred V gene, J gene, and CDR3 amino acid sequence. Percentage overlap between repertoires was computed as shared unique clonotypes divided by the size of the smaller repertoire. Repertoire richness was assessed with RTK rarefaction, the Chao1 estimator, and Recon v2.1 estimates of unobserved clonotypes. Generation probabilities were computed with OLGA for all TCRbeta clonotypes obtained by the gDNA method from several donors. What TCRdb holds here is the immuneACCESS table cut down to in-frame rearrangements. Part of the clones is not present; checked against another copy, under half of the missing clones reflect an unresolved V gene, and the others are unexplained. The DNA gave D and trimming, while V, J and clone size come from that table. Counted in this sample were approximately 530,000 clones; around 95% of them appeared once. The ten top clones hold 0.05% to 0.07% of the sample.

The CDR3 measures 13 amino acids from cysteine to phenylalanine. Kept here is only the CDR3 DNA, which spans 39 bases and is read in frame from base 1. CDR1 and CDR2 are drawn from the germline V gene: ENHRY, SYGVKD. Deletion took 3 bases off V and 7 bases off J, with a span of 10 bases between the germline ends. The source is a woman aged 25 to 39 in good health. The sequenced material came from naive CD4+ T cells sorted from blood. The sample's cell subset or site label, in plain terms: CD45RA+ positively selected. The V gene is TRBV10-3 and the J gene is TRBJ2-1; no confident D gene assignment can be made. The DNA is TGTGCCATCAGTGAAGCGCTAGGGAATGAGCAGTTCTTC. Translated, it reads CAISEALGNEQFF.